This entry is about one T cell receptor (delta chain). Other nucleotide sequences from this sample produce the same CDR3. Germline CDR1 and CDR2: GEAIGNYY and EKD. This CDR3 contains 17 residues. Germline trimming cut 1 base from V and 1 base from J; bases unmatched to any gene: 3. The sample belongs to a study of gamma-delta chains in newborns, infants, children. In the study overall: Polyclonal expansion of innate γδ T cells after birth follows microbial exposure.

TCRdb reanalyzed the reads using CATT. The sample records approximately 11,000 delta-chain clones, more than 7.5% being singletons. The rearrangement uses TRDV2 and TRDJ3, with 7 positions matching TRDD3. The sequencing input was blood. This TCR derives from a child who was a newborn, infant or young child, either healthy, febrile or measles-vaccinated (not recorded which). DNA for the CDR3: TGTGCCTGTGACACTCCTGGGGGGTCCTGGGACACCCGACAGATGTTTTTC. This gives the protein CACDTPGGSWDTRQMFF.